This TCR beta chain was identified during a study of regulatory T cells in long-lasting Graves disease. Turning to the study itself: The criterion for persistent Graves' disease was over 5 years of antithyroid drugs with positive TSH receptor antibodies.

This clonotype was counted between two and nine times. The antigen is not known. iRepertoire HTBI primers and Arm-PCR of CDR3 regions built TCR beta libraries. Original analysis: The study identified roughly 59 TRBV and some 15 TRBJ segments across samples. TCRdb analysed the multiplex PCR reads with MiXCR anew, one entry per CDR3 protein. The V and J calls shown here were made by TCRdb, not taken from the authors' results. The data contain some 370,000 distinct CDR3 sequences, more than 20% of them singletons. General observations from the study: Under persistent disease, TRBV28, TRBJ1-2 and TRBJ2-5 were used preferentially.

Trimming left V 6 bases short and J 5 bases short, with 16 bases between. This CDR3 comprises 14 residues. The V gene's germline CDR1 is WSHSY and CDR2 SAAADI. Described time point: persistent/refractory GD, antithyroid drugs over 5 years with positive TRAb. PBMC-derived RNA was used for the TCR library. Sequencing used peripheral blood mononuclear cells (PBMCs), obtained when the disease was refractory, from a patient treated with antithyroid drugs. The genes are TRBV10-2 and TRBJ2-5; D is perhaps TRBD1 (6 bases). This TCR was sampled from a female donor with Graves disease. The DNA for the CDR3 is TGCGCCAGCAGCGATACACAGGGCGGGGAGACCCAGTACTTC. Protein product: CASSDTQGGETQYF.